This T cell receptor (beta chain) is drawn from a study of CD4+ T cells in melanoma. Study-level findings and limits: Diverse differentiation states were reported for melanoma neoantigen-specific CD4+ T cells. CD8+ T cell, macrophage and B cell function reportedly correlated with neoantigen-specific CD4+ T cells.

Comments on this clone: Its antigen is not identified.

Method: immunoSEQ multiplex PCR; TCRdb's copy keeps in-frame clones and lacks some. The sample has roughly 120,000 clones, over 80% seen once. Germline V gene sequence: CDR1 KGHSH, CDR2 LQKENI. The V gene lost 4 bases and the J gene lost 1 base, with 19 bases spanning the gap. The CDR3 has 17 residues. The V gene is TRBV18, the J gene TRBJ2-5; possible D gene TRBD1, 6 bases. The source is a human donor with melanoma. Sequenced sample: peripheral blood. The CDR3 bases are TGTGCCAGCTCACTACTACAGGGACGTAGAACCCAAGAGACCCAGTACTTC. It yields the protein CASSLLQGRRTQETQYF.